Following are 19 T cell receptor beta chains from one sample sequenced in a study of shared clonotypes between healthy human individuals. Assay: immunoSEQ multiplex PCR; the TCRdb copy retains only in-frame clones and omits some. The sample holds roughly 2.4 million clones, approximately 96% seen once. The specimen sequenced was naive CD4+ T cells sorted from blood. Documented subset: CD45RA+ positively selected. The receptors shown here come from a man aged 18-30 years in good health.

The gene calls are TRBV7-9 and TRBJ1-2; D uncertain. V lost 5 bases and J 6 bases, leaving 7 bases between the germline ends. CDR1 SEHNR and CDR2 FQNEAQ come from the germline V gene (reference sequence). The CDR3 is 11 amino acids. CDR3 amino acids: CASSPGHGYTF. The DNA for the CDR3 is TGTGCCAGCAGCCCCGGACATGGCTACACCTTC.

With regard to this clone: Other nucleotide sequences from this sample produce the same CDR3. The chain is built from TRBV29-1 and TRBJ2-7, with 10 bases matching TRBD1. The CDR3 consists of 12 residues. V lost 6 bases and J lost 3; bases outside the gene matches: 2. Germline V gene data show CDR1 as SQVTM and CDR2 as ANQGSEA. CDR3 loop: CSVGQGNYEQYF. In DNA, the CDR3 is TGCAGCGTGGGACAGGGGAACTACGAGCAGTACTTC.

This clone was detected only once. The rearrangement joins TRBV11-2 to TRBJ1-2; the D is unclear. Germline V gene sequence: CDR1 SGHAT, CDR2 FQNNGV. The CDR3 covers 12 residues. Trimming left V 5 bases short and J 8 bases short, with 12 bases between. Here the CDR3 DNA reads TGTGCCAGCAGCGACGGACCGGGGGGCTACACCTTC. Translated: CASSDGPGGYTF.

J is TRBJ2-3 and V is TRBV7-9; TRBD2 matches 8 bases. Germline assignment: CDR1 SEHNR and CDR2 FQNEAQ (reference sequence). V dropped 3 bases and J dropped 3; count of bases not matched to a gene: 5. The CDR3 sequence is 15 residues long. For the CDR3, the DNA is TGTGCCAGCAGCTTGGAGGGACTAGTAACAGATACGCAGTATTTT. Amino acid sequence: CASSLEGLVTDTQYF.

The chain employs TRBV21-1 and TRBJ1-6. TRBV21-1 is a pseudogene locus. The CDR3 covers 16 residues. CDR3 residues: CASSKVLGAYNSPLHF. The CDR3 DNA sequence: TGTGCCAGCAGCAAAGTATTGGGAGCCTATAATTCACCCCTCCACTTT.

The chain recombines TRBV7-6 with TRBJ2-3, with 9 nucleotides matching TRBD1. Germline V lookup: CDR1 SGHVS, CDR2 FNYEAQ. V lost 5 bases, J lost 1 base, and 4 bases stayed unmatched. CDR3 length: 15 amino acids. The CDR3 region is CASSAGTGRTDTQYF. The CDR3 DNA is TGTGCCAGCAGCGCCGGGACAGGGCGCACAGATACGCAGTATTTT.

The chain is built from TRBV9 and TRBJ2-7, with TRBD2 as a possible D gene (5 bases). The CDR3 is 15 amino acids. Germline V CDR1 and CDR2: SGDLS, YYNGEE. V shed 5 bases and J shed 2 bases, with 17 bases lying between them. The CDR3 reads CASSRLGEPTYEQYF. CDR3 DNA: TGTGCCAGCAGTCGACTCGGGGAACCGACCTACGAGCAGTACTTC.

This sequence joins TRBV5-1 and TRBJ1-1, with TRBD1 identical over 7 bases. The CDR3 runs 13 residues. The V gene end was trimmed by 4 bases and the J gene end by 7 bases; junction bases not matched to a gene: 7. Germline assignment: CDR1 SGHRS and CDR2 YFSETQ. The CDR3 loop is CASSLGGRDEAFF. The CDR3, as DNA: TGCGCCAGCAGCCTAGGGGGCAGAGATGAAGCTTTCTTT.

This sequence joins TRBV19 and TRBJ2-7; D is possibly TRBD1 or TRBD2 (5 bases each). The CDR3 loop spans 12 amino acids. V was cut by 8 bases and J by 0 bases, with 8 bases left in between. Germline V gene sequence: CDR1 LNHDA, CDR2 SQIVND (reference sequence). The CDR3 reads CASERGSYEQYF. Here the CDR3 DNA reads TGTGCCAGTGAGAGGGGCTCCTACGAGCAGTACTTC.

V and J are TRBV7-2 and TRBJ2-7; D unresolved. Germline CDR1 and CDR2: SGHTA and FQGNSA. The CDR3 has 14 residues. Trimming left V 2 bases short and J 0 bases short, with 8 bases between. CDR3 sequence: CASSLILNSYEQYF. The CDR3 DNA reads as TGTGCCAGCAGCTTAATACTGAACTCCTACGAGCAGTACTTC. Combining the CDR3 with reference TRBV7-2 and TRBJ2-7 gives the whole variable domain GAGVSQSPSNKVTEKGKDVELRCDPISGHTALYWYRQSLGQGLEFLIYFQGNSAPDKSGLPSDRFSAERTGGSVSTLTIQRTQQEDSAVYLCASSLILNSYEQYFGPGTRLTVT.

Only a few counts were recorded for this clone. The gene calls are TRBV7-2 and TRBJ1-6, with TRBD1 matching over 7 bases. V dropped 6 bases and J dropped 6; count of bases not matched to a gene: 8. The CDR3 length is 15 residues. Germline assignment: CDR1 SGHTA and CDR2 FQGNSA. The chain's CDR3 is CASSYRDRANSPLHF. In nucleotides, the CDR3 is TGTGCCAGCAGTTACCGGGACAGAGCTAATTCACCCCTCCACTTT. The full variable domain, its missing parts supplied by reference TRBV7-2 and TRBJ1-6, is GAGVSQSPSNKVTEKGKDVELRCDPISGHTALYWYRQSLGQGLEFLIYFQGNSAPDKSGLPSDRFSAERTGGSVSTLTIQRTQQEDSAVYLCASSYRDRANSPLHFGNGTRLTVT.

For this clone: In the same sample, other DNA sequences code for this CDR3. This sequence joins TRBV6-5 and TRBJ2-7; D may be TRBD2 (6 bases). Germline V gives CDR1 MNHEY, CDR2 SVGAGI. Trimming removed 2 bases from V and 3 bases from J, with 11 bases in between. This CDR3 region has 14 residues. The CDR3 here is CASSYGRDGYEQYF. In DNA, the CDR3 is TGTGCCAGCAGTTACGGGCGGGATGGCTACGAGCAGTACTTC.

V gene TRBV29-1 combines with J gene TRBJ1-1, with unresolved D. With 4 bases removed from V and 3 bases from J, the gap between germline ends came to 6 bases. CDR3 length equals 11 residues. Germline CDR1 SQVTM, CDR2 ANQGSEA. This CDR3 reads CSVGLHTEAFF. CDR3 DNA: TGCAGCGTTGGTCTTCACACTGAAGCTTTCTTT.

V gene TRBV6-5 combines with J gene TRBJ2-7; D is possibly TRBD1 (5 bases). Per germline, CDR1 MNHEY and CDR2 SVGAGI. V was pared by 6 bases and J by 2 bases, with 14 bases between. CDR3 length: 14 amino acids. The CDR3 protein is CASRVSDRAYEQYF. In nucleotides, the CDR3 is TGTGCCAGCAGGGTTTCTGACAGAGCCTACGAGCAGTACTTC.

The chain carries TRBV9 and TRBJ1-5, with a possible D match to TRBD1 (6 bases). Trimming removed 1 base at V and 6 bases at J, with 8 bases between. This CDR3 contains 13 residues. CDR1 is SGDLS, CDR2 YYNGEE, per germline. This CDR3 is CASSVQGLQPQHF. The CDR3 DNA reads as TGTGCCAGCAGCGTACAGGGGCTTCAGCCCCAGCATTTT.

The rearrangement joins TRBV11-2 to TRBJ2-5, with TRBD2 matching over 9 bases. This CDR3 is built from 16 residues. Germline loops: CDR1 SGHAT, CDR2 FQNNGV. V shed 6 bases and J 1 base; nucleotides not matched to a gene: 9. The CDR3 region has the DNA TGTGCCAGCAGTCCCGGGGTAGCGGGGGCCCAAGAGACCCAGTACTTC. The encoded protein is CASSPGVAGAQETQYF.

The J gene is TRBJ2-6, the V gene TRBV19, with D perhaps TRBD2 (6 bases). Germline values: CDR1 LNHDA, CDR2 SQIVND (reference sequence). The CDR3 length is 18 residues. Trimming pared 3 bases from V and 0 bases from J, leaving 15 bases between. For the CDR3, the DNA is TGTGCCAGTAGTATCCCTCGGGGGACCAGCTCTGGGGCCAACGTCCTGACTTTC. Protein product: CASSIPRGTSSGANVLTF.

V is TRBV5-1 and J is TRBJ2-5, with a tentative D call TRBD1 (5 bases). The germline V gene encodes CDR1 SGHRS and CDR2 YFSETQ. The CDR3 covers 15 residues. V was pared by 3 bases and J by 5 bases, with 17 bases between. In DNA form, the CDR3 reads TGCGCCAGCAGCTCAATCCAGGGTATGGGGGAGACCCAGTACTTC. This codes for CASSSIQGMGETQYF.

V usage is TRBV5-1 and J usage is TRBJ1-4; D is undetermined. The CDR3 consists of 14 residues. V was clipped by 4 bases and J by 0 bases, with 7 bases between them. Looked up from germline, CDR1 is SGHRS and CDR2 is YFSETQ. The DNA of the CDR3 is TGCGCCAGCAGCATGACCGCAACTAATGAAAAACTGTTTTTT. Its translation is CASSMTATNEKLFF.